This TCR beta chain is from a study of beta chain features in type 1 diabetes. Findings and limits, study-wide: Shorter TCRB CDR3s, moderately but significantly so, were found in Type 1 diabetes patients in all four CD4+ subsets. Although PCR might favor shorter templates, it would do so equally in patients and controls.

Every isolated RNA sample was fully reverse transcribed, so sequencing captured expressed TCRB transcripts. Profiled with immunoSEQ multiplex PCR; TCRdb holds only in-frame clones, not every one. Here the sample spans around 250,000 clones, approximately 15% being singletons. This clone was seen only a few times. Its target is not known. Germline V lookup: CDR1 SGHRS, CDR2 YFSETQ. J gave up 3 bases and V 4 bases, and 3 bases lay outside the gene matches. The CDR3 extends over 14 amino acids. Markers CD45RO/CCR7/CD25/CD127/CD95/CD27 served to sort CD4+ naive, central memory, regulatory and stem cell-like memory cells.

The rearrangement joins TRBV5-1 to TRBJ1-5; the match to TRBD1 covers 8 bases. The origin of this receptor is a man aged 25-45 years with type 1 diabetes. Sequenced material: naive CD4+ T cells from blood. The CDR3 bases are TGCGCCAGCAGCCCGGGACAGGCCAATCAGCCCCAGCATTTT. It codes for CASSPGQANQPQHF.